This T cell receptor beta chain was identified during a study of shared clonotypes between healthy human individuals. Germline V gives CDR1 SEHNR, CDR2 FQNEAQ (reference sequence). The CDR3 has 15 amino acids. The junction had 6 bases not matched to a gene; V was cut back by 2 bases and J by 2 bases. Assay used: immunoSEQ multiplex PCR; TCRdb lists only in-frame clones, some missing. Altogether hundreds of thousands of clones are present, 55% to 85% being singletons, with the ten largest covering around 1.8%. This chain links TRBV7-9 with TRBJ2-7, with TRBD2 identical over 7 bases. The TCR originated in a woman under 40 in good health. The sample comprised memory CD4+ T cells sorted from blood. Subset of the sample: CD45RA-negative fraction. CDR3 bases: TGTGCCAGCAGCTTATCAGCGGGACCCGCCTACGAGCAGTACTTC. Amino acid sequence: CASSLSAGPAYEQYF.